The T cell receptor (beta chain) described here comes from a study of naive and memory T cell subsets. General study findings and limits: Delayed type IV hypersensitivity infiltration was taken to explain higher tuberculin-site TCR counts.

Four PCR rounds used nested alpha and beta constant region primers plus the SP2 primer. For blood and skin samples, reverse transcription used TCR alpha and beta constant primers. TCRdb reprocessed the UMI-ligation and nested PCR reads with MiXCR, giving one entry per CDR3 protein. Of about 37,000 distinct CDR3 sequences listed, 8% to 13% are singletons. The CDR3 covers 14 residues. Germline CDR1 reads MNHEY; CDR2 reads SMNVEV (reference sequence). The junction had 4 bases not matched to a gene; V was cut back by 2 bases and J by 3 bases. Treatment: skin biopsy from PPD injection site in Mantoux-positive individual. A UMI-containing oligonucleotide was joined by 3' ligation to the TCR cDNA template. Reverse transcription used DNase-treated unsorted total RNA, aiming for roughly 1 to 1000 ng. As for this clonotype: Its antigen is currently unknown.

The source was skin, collected from a tuberculin skin test site. The sequence derives from an adult in good health. The chain joins TRBV27 to TRBJ2-7, with TRBD1 matching 7 bases. The CDR3 DNA sequence: TGTGCCAGCAGTTTAGTAGGGGGCGGCTACGAGCAGTACTTC. The encoded protein is CASSLVGGGYEQYF.